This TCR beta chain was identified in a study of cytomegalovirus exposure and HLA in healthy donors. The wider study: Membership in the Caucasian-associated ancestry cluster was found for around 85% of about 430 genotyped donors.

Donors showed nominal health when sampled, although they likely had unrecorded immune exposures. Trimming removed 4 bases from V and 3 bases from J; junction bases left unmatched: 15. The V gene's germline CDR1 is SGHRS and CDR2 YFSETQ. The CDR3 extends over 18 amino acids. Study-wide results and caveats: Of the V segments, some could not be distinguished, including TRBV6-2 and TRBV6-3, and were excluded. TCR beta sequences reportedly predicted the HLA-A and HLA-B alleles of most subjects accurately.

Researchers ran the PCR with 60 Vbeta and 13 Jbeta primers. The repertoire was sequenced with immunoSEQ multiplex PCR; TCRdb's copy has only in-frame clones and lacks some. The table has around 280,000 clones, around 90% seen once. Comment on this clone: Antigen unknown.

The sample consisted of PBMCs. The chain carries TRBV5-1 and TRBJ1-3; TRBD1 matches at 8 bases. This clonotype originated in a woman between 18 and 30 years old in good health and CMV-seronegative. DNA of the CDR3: TGCGCCAGCAGCCTACTTACTTCAGGGGGCGGACTTGGAAACACCATATATTTT. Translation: CASSLLTSGGGLGNTIYF.